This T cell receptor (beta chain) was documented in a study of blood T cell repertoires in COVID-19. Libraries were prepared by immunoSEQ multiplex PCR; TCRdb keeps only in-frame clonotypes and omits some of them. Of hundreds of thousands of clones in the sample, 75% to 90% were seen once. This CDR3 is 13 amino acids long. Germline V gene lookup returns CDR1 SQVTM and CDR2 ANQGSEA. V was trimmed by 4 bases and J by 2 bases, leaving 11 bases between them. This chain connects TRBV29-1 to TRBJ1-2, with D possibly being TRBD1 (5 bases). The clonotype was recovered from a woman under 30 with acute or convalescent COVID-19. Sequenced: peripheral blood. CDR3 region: CSVGQQVNYGYTF. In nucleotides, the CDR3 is TGCAGCGTTGGACAACAGGTGAACTATGGCTACACCTTC.